In this sample, the clone carrying this T cell receptor beta chain turned up many times. Its antigen is unknown. This sample is part of a study of CD8 T cells in ankylosing spondylitis. Study conclusions and caveats: What seemed typical of ankylosing spondylitis blood was a TCR beta motif built from 7 or 8 highly homologous variants. In the blood and synovial fluid of reactive arthritis, some motif variants had been previously reported. Disease-linked clones proved CD8+ and comparatively uncommon in peripheral blood.

Quantitative 5'-RACE with molecular barcodes was used to make the TCR beta libraries. TCRdb re-analysed the 5' RACE reads in MiXCR, keeping a single row per CDR3 protein. The sample carries 150,000 to 250,000 distinct CDR3 sequences, about 13% recorded once. This TCR was recovered from a male donor with ankylosing spondylitis or in good health (not recorded which). Sequencing input: blood, either unsorted or a sorted T cell fraction (not recorded which).

The CDR3 bases are TGTGCCAGCAGTCCCGGGACAGGGGAAGTAGATACGCAGTATTTT. Protein sequence: CASSPGTGEVDTQYF. The chain combines TRBV6-1 with TRBJ2-3; 10 bases line up with TRBD1. With 5 bases clipped from V and 5 bases from J, the junction kept 7 bases outside the gene matches. The germline V gene encodes CDR1 MNHNS and CDR2 SASEGT. The CDR3 contains 15 residues.